The rows below give T cell receptor beta chains drawn from one sample of a study of T-cell reconstitution after alpha-beta-depleted transplantation in children. A single record per CDR3 protein comes from TCRdb applying MiXCR to the PCR reads. The table has 500,000 or so distinct CDR3 sequences, 32% seen once; the top ten hold approximately 2.3%. Sample: PBMCs from the stem cell graft donor, taken from the stem cell graft. The receptors derive from a human donor who donated a stem cell graft to a child with aplastic anemia. Both conserved end residues are part of each CDR3. A row's size may be missing; if present it is once, few, many or a size class.

v_call,clone_size,cdr3_aa
TRBV5-5,.,CASSREASGTKNIQYF
TRBV12-3/TRBV12-4,once,CASSPSTGNTEAFF
TRBV11-1,.,CACGTVNTEAFF
TRBV10-3,.,CAISQTGKETQYF
TRBV12-3/TRBV12-4,few,CASTRDLLETQYF
TRBV20-1,few,CSAAPGSNYGYTF
TRBV29-1,few,CSVVIFRAGRTGELFF
TRBV7-2,few,CASVWGRTGGGETQYF
TRBV20-1,.,CSAISGGVRGYTF
TRBV5-1,.,CASSLSAGSGGNTIYF
TRBV12-3/TRBV12-4,.,CASTGGKGRAGELFF
TRBV2,.,CASSERTQKNTEAFF
TRBV11-2,.,CASSFLRPGDTEAFF
TRBV7-9,few,CASSPDGTGASYEQYF
TRBV10-3,few,CAIRPSSMNTEAFF
TRBV12-3/TRBV12-4,.,CASRASGIFTDTQYF
TRBV5-1,.,CASKRTSGRQETQYF
TRBV6-6,.,CASRQETQYF
TRBV12-3/TRBV12-4,.,CASSGGRRSGNTIYF
TRBV28,.,CASSGTRQGYEQYF
TRBV6-2/TRBV6-3,few,CASSWDPIPYEQYF
TRBV18,.,CASSPTETNYGYTF
TRBV7-8,few,CASSLVRQGRTEAFF
TRBV30,.,CAWSGGDFSNEKLFF
TRBV6-5,few,CASSARQGRSTDTQYF
TRBV6-2/TRBV6-3,.,CASSYSSLSGELFF
TRBV28,few,CASSSITGSTSTDTQYF
TRBV20-1,few,CSAGGRGSTGELFF
TRBV7-2,.,CASTLGGTGAGANVLTF
TRBV21-1,few,CASSKVRGRASTDTQYF
TRBV4-3,few,CASSQDPRGDGYTF
TRBV28,.,CASRILDRGTDTQYF
TRBV27,few,CASSSRTLRGSDTQYF
TRBV30,.,CAWSVGAGGVDTQYF
TRBV5-1,few,CASSLGAGGTPGNEQFF
TRBV20-1,many,CSARTGGNTEAFF
TRBV23-1,few,CASSQSRIYNEQFF
TRBV27,few,CASSWAGLAFNNEQFF
TRBV5-6,.,CASSSLTRGGDQPQHF
TRBV29-1,few,CSVLGLAGARETQYF
TRBV7-9,.,CASSLSKDRGKNYGYTF
TRBV19,.,CASAGFYNEQFF
TRBV27,.,CASSLFSPIGERSTDTQYF
TRBV20-1,few,CSASRGGTTDTQYF
TRBV29-1,few,CSVELWTSGSYIQYF
TRBV20-1,.,CSATRTVQETQYF
TRBV5-1,few,CASSIGQGKNTEAFF
TRBV14,.,CASSQDRGTINEKLFF
TRBV24-1,few,CATSDRYGYTF
TRBV7-8,few,CASSPGGVSYNEQFF
TRBV20-1,few,CSVGALGTDTQYF
TRBV4-3,.,CASSQDQRELDTQYF
TRBV7-2,.,CASSNMRTSGKKDTQYF
TRBV7-9,.,CASSATQHTLYF
TRBV6-1,.,CASKGIQAQHTEAFF
TRBV6-1,.,CAAGGTSGTDTQYF
TRBV12-3/TRBV12-4,.,CASSLIYTDTQYF